This TCR beta chain was obtained from a study of cytomegalovirus exposure and HLA in healthy donors. Losses at the gene ends were 7 bases for V and 8 bases for J; bases not matched to a gene: 10. Germline CDR1 ENHRY, CDR2 SYGVKD. The CDR3 totals 14 residues. Use of 60 Vbeta and 13 Jbeta primers characterized the PCR. Authors' processing steps: Later reanalysis found roughly 80 million unique TCR beta chains, around 11 million of them shared. Measured with immunoSEQ multiplex PCR; TCRdb has only the in-frame clones, and not every one. V, J and clone size reflect that table, while D and trimming were determined from the DNA. The table has approximately 150,000 clones, around 80% seen once.

V gene TRBV10-3 combines with J gene TRBJ2-1; TRBD2 matches at 8 bases. The sample comprised PBMCs. The receptor's source is a man aged 18 to 30 in good health and CMV-seropositive. CDR3 nucleotide sequence: TGTGCCATCAAGGGTTCTAGCGGGCTCGATGAGCAGTTCTTC. This encodes CAIKGSSGLDEQFF.